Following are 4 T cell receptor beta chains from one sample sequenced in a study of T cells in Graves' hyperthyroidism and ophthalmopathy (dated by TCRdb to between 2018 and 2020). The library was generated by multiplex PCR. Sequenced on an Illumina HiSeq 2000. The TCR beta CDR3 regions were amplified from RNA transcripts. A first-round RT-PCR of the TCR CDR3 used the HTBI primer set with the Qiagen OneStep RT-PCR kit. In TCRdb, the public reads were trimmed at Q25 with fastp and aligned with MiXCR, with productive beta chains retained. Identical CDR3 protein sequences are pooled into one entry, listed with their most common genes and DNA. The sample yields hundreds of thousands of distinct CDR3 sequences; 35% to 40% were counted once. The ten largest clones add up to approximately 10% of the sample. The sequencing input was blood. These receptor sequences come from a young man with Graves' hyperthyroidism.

DNA of the CDR3: TGTGCCAGCAGTTACGGGGCCAGACCTGGAAACACCATATATTTT. It encodes CASSYGARPGNTIYF. This chain joins TRBV6-4 and TRBJ1-3, with TRBD1 as a possible D gene (5 bases). The V end was cut by 5 bases, the J end by 2 bases, with 13 bases between. Germline V CDR1 and CDR2: MRHNA, SNTAGT. This CDR3 region has 15 residues.

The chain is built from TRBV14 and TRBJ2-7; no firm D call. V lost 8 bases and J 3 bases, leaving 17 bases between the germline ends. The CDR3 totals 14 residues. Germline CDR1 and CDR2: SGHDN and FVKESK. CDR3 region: CASSQGPYYYEQYF. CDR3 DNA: TGTGCCAGCTCTCAAGGGCCTTACTACTACGAGCAGTACTTC.

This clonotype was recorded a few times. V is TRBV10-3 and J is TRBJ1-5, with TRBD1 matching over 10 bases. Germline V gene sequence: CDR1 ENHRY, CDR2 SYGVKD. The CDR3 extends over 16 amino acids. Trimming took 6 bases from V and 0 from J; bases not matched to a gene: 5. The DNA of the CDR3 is TGTGCCATCAGGTCCGGGACAGGGGATAGCAATCAGCCCCAGCATTTT. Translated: CAIRSGTGDSNQPQHF.

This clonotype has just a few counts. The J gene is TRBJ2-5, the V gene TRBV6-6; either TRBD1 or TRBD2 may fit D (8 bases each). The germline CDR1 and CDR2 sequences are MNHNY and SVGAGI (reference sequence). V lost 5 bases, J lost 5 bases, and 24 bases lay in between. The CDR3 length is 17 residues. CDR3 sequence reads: CASSEAGAAGGRETQYF. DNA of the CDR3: TGTGCCAGCAGTGAAGCGGGGGCGGCAGGGGGCCGGGAGACCCAGTACTTC.